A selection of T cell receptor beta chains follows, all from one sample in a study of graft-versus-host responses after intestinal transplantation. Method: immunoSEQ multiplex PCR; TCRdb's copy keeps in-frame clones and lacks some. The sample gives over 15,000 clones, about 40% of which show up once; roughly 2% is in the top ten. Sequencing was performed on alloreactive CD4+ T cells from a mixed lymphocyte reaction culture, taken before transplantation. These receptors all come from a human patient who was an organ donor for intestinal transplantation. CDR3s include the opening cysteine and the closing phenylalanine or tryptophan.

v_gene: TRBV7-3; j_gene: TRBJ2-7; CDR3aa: CASSYGRTYEQYF
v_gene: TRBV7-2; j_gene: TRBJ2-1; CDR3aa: CASSPWTSGYNEQFF
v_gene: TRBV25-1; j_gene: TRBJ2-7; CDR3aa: CASSVQGTHEQYF
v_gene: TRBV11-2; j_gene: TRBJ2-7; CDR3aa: CASSQVQEPAYEQYF
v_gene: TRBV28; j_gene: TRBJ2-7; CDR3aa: CASTEGVPFQQYF
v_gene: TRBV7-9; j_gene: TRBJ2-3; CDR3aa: CASSLVGFSGPTDTQYF
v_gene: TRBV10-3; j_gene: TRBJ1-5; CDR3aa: CAISDSNQPQHF
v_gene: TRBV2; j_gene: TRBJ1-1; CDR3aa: CASRGTGGNTEAFF
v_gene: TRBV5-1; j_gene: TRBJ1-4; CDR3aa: CASSQGTANEKLFF
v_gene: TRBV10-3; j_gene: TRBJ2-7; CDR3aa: CAIKDSASYEQYF
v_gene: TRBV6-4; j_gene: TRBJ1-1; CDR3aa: CASSDSKVRDTEAFF
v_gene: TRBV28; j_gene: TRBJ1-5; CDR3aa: CASSLAHQPQHF
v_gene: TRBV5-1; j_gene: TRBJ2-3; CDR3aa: CASSAGTGGTDTQYF
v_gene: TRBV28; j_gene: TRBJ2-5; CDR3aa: CASRLAAQETQYF